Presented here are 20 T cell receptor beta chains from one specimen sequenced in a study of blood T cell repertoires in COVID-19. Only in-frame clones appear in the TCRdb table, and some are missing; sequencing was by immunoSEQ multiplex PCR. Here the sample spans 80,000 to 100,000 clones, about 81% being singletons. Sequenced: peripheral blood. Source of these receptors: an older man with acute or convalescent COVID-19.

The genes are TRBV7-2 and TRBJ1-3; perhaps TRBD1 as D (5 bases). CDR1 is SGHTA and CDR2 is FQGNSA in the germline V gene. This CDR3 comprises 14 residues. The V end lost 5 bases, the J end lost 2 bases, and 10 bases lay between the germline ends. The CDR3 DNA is TGTGCCAGCAGCCCGGACACGGCTGGAAACACCATATATTTT. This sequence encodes CASSPDTAGNTIYF.

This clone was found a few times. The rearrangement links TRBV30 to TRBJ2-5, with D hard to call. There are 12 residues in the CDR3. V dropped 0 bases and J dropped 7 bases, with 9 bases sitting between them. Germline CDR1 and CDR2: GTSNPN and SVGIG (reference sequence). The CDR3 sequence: CAWSVLSWTQYF. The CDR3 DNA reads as TGTGCCTGGAGTGTACTGTCGTGGACCCAGTACTTC.

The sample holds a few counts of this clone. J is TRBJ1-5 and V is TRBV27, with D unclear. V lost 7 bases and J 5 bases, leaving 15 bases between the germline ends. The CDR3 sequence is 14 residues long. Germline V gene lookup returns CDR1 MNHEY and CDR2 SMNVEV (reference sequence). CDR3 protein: CASTRIGGDQPQHF. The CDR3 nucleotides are TGTGCCAGCACTCGGATCGGAGGAGATCAGCCCCAGCATTTT.

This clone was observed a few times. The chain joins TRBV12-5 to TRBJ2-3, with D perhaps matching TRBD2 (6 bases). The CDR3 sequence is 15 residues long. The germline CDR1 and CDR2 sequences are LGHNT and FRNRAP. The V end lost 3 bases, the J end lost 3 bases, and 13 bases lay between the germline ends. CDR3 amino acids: CASGFSGELTDTQYF. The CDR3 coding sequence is TGTGCTAGTGGTTTCTCGGGGGAGCTAACAGATACGCAGTATTTT.

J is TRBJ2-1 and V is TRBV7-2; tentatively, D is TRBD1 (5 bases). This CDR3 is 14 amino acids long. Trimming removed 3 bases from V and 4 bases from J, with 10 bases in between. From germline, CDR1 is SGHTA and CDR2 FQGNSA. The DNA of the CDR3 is TGTGCCAGCAGCTTCGAGACAGTGTACAATGAGCAGTTCTTC. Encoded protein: CASSFETVYNEQFF.

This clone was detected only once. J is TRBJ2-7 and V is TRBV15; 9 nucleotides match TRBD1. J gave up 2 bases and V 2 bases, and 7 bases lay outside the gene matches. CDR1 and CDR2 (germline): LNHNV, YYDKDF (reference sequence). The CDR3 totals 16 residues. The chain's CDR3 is CATSRTAGTGTYEQYF. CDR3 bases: TGTGCCACCAGCAGAACCGCCGGGACAGGGACCTACGAGCAGTACTTC.

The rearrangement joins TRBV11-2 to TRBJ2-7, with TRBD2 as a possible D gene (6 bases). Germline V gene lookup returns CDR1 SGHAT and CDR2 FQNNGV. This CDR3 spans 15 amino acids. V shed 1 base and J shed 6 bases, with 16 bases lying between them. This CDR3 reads CASSLGPSGLGEQYF. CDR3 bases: TGTGCCAGCAGCTTAGGTCCCAGCGGGTTAGGCGAGCAGTACTTC.

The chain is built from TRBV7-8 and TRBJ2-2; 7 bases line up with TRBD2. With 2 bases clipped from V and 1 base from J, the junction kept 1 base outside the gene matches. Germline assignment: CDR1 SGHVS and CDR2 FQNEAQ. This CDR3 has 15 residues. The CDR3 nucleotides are TGTGCCAGCAGCTTAAGCGGGATGAACACCGGGGAGCTGTTTTTT. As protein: CASSLSGMNTGELFF.

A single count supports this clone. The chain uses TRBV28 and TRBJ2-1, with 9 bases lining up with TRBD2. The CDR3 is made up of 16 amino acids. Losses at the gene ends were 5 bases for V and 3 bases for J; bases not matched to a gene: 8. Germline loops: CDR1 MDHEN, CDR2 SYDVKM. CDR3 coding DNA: TGTGCCAGCAGTACGCCTAGCGGGGATTACTACAATGAGCAGTTCTTC. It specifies CASSTPSGDYYNEQFF.

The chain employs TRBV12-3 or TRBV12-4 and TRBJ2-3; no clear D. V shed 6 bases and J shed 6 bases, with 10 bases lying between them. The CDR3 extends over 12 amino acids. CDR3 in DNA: TGTGCCAGCAGCCAAAACATGGATACGCAGTATTTT. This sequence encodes CASSQNMDTQYF.

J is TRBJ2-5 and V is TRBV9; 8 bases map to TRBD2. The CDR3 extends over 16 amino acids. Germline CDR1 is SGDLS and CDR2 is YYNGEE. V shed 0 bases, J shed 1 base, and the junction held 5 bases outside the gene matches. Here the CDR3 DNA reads TGTGCCAGCAGCGTAGGGCCCCTAGCGGGCCAAGAGACCCAGTACTTC. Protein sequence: CASSVGPLAGQETQYF.

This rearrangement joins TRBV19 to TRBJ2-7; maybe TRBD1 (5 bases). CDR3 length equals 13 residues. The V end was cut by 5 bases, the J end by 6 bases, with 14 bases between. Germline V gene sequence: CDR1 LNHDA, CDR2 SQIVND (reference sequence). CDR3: CASSLGVGGEQYF. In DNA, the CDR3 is TGTGCCAGTAGTTTAGGGGTAGGCGGCGAGCAGTACTTC.

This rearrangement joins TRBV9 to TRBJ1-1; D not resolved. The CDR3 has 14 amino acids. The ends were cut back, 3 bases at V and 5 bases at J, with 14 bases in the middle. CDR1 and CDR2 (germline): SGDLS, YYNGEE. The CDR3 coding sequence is TGTGCCAGCAGCGCCGGGTCGTACGGGACTGAAGCTTTCTTT. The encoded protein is CASSAGSYGTEAFF. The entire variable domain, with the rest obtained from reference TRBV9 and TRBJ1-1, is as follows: DSGVTQTPKHLITATGQRVTLRCSPRSGDLSVYWYQQSLDQGLQFLIQYYNGEERAKGNILERFSAQQFPDLHSELNLSSLELGDSALYFCASSAGSYGTEAFFGQGTRLTVV.

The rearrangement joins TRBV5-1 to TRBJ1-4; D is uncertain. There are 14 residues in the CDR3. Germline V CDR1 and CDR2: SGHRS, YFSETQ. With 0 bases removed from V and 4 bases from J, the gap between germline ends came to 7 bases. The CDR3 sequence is CASSLAADNEKLFF. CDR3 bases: TGCGCCAGCAGCTTGGCTGCAGATAATGAAAAACTGTTTTTT.

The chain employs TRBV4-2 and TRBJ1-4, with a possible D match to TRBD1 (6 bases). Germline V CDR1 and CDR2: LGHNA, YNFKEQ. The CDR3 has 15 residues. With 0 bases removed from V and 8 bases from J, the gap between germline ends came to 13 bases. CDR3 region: CASSQEGQSQEKLFF. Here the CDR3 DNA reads TGTGCCAGCAGCCAAGAGGGACAATCTCAAGAAAAACTGTTTTTT.

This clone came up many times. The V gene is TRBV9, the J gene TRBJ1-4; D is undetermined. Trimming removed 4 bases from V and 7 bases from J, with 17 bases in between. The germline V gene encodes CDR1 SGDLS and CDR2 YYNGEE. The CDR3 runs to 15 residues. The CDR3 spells CASSPTPDAGEKLFF. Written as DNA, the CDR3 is TGTGCCAGCAGCCCTACCCCTGACGCGGGTGAAAAACTGTTTTTT.

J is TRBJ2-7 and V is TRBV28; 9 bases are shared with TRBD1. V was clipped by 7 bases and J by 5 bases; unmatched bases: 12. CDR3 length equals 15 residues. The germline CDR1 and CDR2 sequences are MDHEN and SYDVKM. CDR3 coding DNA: TGTGCCAGCACTCGGCCCGGGACAGGGTCCCACGAGCAGTACTTC. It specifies CASTRPGTGSHEQYF.

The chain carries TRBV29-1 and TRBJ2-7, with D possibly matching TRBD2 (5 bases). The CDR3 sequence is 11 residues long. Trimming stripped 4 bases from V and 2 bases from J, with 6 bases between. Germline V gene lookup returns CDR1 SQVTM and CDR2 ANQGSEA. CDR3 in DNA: TGCAGCGTTGCGGGGACCTACGAGCAGTACTTC. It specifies CSVAGTYEQYF.

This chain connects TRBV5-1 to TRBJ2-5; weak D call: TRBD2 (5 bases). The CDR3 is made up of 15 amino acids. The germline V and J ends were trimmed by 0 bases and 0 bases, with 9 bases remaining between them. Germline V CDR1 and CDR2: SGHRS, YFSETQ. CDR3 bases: TGCGCCAGCAGCTTGGAGAGGAGGTACCAAGAGACCCAGTACTTC. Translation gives CASSLERRYQETQYF.

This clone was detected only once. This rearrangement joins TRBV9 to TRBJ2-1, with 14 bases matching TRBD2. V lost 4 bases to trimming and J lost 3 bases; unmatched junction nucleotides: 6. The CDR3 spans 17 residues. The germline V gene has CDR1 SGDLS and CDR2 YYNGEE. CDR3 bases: TGTGCCAGCAGCCCCCGACTAGCGGGAGGGGGCTACAATGAGCAGTTCTTC. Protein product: CASSPRLAGGGYNEQFF.